This T cell receptor (beta chain) came from a study of T cell changes during pregnancy in multiple sclerosis. This table comes from immunoSEQ multiplex PCR, and its TCRdb copy is limited to in-frame clones, with some not included. Of some 60,000 clones detected, more than 85% appear once; the ten largest clones hold around 0.93%. Germline CDR1 SGHTA, CDR2 FQGNSA. The CDR3 has 15 residues. The ends lost 6 bases at V and 3 bases at J; junction bases unmatched: 9. The sequencing used peripheral blood, collected in the first trimester of pregnancy. This TCR came from a female donor with multiple sclerosis, enrolled in a pregnancy study. This chain links TRBV7-2 with TRBJ2-7, with 9 nucleotides matching TRBD2. The CDR3 nucleotides are TGTGCCAGCAGGTCTCAGCGGGGGGCGAACTACGAGCAGTACTTC. Encoded protein: CASRSQRGANYEQYF.